The 17 T cell receptor beta chains below come from one sample, sequenced in a study of shared clonotypes between healthy human individuals. The protocol was immunoSEQ multiplex PCR, while the TCRdb copy is restricted to in-frame clones and leaves out a portion. Counted here are about 2 million clones, about 95% occurring once; the ten biggest clones make up more than 0.95%. Naive CD8 populations comprised CD45RO-negative cells positively selected for CCR7, excluding terminally differentiated effector memory CD45RA+ cells. Sample: naive CD8+ T cells sorted from blood. Source of these receptors: a young man in good health.

The V and J genes are TRBV18 and TRBJ1-1; no reliable D call. This CDR3 is built from 16 residues. Per germline, CDR1 KGHSH and CDR2 LQKENI. V was cut by 0 bases and J by 0 bases, with 11 bases left in between. The CDR3: CASSPPFRSMNTEAFF. The DNA for the CDR3 is TGTGCCAGCTCACCACCGTTTCGGTCCATGAACACTGAAGCTTTCTTT.

The chain combines TRBV7-9 with TRBJ2-7; 11 bases are a match to TRBD1. Germline V gene lookup returns CDR1 SEHNR and CDR2 FQNEAQ (reference sequence). The length of the CDR3 is 16 residues. The trim removed 5 bases at V and 3 bases at J, leaving 9 bases unmatched. The CDR3 DNA reads as TGTGCCAGCAGCGGTACCCGGGACAGGGGGGACTACGAGCAGTACTTC. Translation: CASSGTRDRGDYEQYF.

The gene calls are TRBV12-5 and TRBJ1-5; D perhaps matches TRBD1 (5 bases). The V gene's germline CDR1 is LGHNT and CDR2 FRNRAP. Trimming shortened V by 10 bases and J by 2 bases, and 15 bases separated the two germline ends. The CDR3 runs to 14 residues. CDR3 nucleotide sequence: TGTGCTACCCGTGCTGGGGACCGCAATCAGCCCCAGCATTTT. Protein: CATRAGDRNQPQHF.

The V and J genes are TRBV2 and TRBJ2-6; D is unresolved. The germline V gene encodes CDR1 SNHLY and CDR2 FYNNEI. The CDR3 length is 14 residues. Trimming took 2 bases from V and 0 from J, leaving 2 bases between them. In DNA, the CDR3 is TGTGCCAGCAGTGAACGCTCTGGGGCCAACGTCCTGACTTTC. Translated, it gives CASSERSGANVLTF.

V gene TRBV10-2 combines with J gene TRBJ2-5; the D is unclear. The CDR3 totals 17 residues. The V gene's germline CDR1 is WSHSY and CDR2 SAAADI. The V end lost 4 bases, the J end lost 5 bases, and 23 bases lay between the germline ends. The CDR3 DNA is TGCGCCAGCAGTGCCTTCCCAAGGACGTACCCTGGGGAGACCCAGTACTTC. Protein: CASSAFPRTYPGETQYF.

The CDR3 is CASSYYQENQETQYF. DNA of the CDR3: TGTGCCAGCAGTTACTATCAGGAGAACCAAGAGACCCAGTACTTC. The rearrangement links TRBV6-5 to TRBJ2-5; D uncertain. The V end lost 1 base, the J end lost 0 bases, and 9 bases lay between the germline ends. This CDR3 is built from 15 residues. Germline V CDR1 and CDR2: MNHEY, SVGAGI.

The chain uses TRBV6-1 and TRBJ2-2; no definite D call. In germline, CDR1 is MNHNS, CDR2 SASEGT. This CDR3 region has 13 residues. Trimming pared 8 bases from V and 6 bases from J, leaving 13 bases between. CDR3 bases: TGTGCCAGCCCCCCACCGGCCCCCGGGGAGCTGTTTTTT. Translated: CASPPPAPGELFF.

The chain recombines TRBV5-1 with TRBJ2-1; 7 bases agree with TRBD2. With V trimmed by 6 bases and J by 4 bases, 10 bases remained unmatched. Germline values: CDR1 SGHRS, CDR2 YFSETQ. The CDR3 spans 15 residues. The CDR3 bases are TGCGCCAGCACCTTTAGCGGGCCATCTTACAATGAGCAGTTCTTC. This translates into CASTFSGPSYNEQFF.

The gene calls are TRBV2 and TRBJ2-5; no clear D gene. V was shortened by 7 bases and J by 5 bases, with 17 bases between the two germline ends. The CDR3 is 14 amino acids. The germline gives CDR1 SNHLY, CDR2 FYNNEI. The CDR3 is CASTLTWVYETQYF. The CDR3 bases are TGTGCCAGCACCCTAACCTGGGTTTACGAGACCCAGTACTTC.

This rearrangement joins TRBV27 to TRBJ2-7; D remains unclear. Deletions cut 5 bases from V and 4 bases from J, with 12 bases between. The length of the CDR3 is 13 residues. Germline lookup yields CDR1 MNHEY and CDR2 SMNVEV (reference sequence). The CDR3 nucleotides read TGTGCCAGCAGTCCGTCGGTCACTTACGAGCAGTACTTC. Amino acid sequence: CASSPSVTYEQYF.

This rearrangement joins TRBV6-5 to TRBJ1-2; D remains unclear. Germline V gene data show CDR1 as MNHEY and CDR2 as SVGAGI. V lost 0 bases and J lost 2, with 10 bases in between. This CDR3 is built from 15 residues. The CDR3 protein is CASSYSGFKNYGYTF. CDR3 in DNA: TGTGCCAGCAGTTACTCGGGATTCAAAAACTATGGCTACACCTTC.

Note on this clone: This sample includes further DNA sequences coding for the same CDR3. The chain employs TRBV5-1 and TRBJ1-2; 8 bases fit TRBD1. After removal of 4 bases from V and 3 bases from J, the junction contained 14 bases not matched to a gene. This CDR3 has 17 residues. Germline-derived CDR1 and CDR2 are SGHRS and YFSETQ. Here the CDR3 reads CASSQTFGVQGDYGYTF. The CDR3 nucleotides are TGCGCCAGCAGCCAAACATTCGGCGTACAGGGGGACTATGGCTACACCTTC.

The chain recombines TRBV10-3 with TRBJ1-2; possibly TRBD1 for D (5 bases). The CDR3 is 15 residues long. V was cut by 7 bases and J by 4 bases, with 19 bases left in between. Germline V lookup: CDR1 ENHRY, CDR2 SYGVKD. The CDR3 region is CAITPGDSFSYGYTF. The CDR3 DNA reads as TGTGCCATCACCCCTGGAGACAGCTTCTCCTATGGCTACACCTTC.

The chain joins TRBV4-1 to TRBJ2-4; D gene ambiguous. The CDR3 length is 14 residues. V lost 0 bases and J 8 bases, leaving 11 bases between the germline ends. Germline values: CDR1 MGHRA, CDR2 YSYEKL. The CDR3 protein is CASSQERVKDIQYF. The CDR3 nucleotides read TGCGCCAGCAGCCAAGAACGTGTTAAGGACATTCAGTACTTC.

The genes are TRBV11-2 and TRBJ1-2, with 8 bases that match TRBD1. V lost 4 bases to trimming and J lost 5 bases; unmatched junction nucleotides: 6. Germline CDR1 is SGHAT and CDR2 is FQNNGV. The CDR3 totals 14 residues. The CDR3 sequence: CASSSRQGLYGYTF. CDR3 nucleotides: TGTGCCAGCAGCTCACGACAGGGGCTTTATGGCTACACCTTC.

The chain couples TRBV30 to TRBJ2-5; D may correspond to TRBD1 or TRBD2 (8 bases each). The CDR3 spans 13 residues. The V and J ends lost 8 bases and 3 bases respectively, with 16 bases between them. Per germline, CDR1 GTSNPN and CDR2 SVGIG (reference sequence). The CDR3 DNA reads as TGTGCCCGGGAGGGACAGGCGGAAGAGACCCAGTACTTC. Amino acid sequence: CAREGQAEETQYF.

DNA of the CDR3: TGCGCCAGCAGCCAATTAATGGGGACAGGGTTCGATTCACCCCTCCACTTT. As protein: CASSQLMGTGFDSPLHF. J is TRBJ1-6 and V is TRBV4-1; 9 nucleotides match TRBD1. Trimming removed 2 bases from V and 8 bases from J; junction bases left unmatched: 10. This CDR3 region has 17 residues. Germline V CDR1 and CDR2: MGHRA, YSYEKL.